The subject of this entry is one T cell receptor (beta chain). Per the original methods: Junction-only sequences produced by ImmunoSEQ had no quality scores, so filtering differed. The protocol was immunoSEQ multiplex PCR, while the TCRdb copy is restricted to in-frame clones and leaves out a portion. That table gives V, J and clone size, and the DNA gave D and trimming. The sample has 550,000 to 650,000 clones, around 96% seen once. These data belong to a study of shared clonotypes between healthy human individuals. CD45RO-negative CD8 cells positively selected for CCR7 made up the naive population, which excluded terminally differentiated effector memory CD45RA+ cells. The source material was naive CD8+ T cells sorted from blood. The TCR originated in a woman between 25 and 40 years old in good health.

The CDR3 loop reads CASSLGSAYEQYF. CDR3 nucleotides: TGTGCCAGTAGCCTCGGTTCGGCCTACGAGCAGTACTTC. This chain joins TRBV19 and TRBJ2-7; D not certain. CDR3 length: 13 amino acids. CDR1 LNHDA and CDR2 SQIVND come from the germline V gene (reference sequence). The ends were cut back, 6 bases at V and 2 bases at J, with 11 bases in the middle.